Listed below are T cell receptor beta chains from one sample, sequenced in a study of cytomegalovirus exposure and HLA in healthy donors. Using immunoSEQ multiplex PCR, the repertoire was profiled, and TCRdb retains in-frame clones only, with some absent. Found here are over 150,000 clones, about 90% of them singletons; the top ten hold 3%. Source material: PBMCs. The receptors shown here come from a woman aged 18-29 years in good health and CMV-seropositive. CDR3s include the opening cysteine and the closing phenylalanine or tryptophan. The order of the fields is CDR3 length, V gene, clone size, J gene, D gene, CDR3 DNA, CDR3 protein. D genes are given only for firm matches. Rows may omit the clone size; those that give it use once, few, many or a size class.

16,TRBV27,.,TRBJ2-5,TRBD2,TGTGCCAGCAGTACAGCGGGACTAGCGGGAATAGAGACCCAGTACTTC,CASSTAGLAGIETQYF
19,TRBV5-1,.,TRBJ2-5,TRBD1,TGCGCCAGCAGCTCCTCCGGGACAGGGGCCAGCCATCACCAAGAGACCCAGTACTTC,CASSSSGTGASHHQETQYF
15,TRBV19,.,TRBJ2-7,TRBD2,TGTGCCAGTAGCACTGCGACTAGCCGGATCTACGAGCAGTACTTC,CASSTATSRIYEQYF
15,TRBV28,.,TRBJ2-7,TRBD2,TGTGCCAGCAGTTTAAACGCGGGAGGGCCGAGCGAGCAGTACTTC,CASSLNAGGPSEQYF
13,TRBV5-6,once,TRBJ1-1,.,TGTGCCAGCAGCTTCTGGGGAGGTACTGAAGCTTTCTTT,CASSFWGGTEAFF
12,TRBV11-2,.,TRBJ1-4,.,TGTGCCAGCAGCTTATCGGGTCGATGGCTGTTTTTT,CASSLSGRWLFF
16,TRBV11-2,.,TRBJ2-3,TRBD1,TGTGCCAGCAGCACCGGACAGGGGGTAGGGATAGATACGCAGTATTTT,CASSTGQGVGIDTQYF
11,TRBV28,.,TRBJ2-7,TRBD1,TGTGCCAGCGGGACAGGAGGTTCGCAGTACTTC,CASGTGGSQYF
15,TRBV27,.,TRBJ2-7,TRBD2,TGTGCCAGCAGTTTCAGCGGGAGGGCCCTCTACGAGCAGTACTTC,CASSFSGRALYEQYF
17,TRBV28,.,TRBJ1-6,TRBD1,TGTGCCAGCAGTTCGCCGGGACAGGGGGCCTATAATTCACCCCTCCACTTT,CASSSPGQGAYNSPLHF
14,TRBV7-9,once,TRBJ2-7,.,TGTGCCAGCAGCTTAGAGGGAGTAGTGCGCGAGCAGTACTTC,CASSLEGVVREQYF
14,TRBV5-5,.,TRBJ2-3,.,TGTGCCAGCAGCGCCGGTTTTTTCGCAGATACGCAGTATTTT,CASSAGFFADTQYF
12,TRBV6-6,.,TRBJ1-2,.,TGTGCCAGCAGTTACCTTAACTATGGCTACACCTTC,CASSYLNYGYTF
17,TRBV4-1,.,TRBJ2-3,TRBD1,TGCGCCAGCAGCCTACCAACCCCCGGGTTAGGGACAGCGACGCAGTATTTT,CASSLPTPGLGTATQYF
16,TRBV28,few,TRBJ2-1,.,TGTGCCAGCAGGGAAGCGGGTGTGAGAACCTACAATGAGCAGTTCTTC,CASREAGVRTYNEQFF
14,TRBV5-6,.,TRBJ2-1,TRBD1,TGTGCCAGCAGCTTTTACAGGGGGCAAAATGAGCAGTTCTTC,CASSFYRGQNEQFF
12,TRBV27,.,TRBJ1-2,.,TGTGCCAGCAGCACCCCGGGTGGTGGCTACACCTTC,CASSTPGGGYTF
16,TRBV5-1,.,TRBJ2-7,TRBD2,TGCGCCAGCAGCGAGGTACCGGGACTAGCGGGATTCGAGCAGTACTTC,CASSEVPGLAGFEQYF
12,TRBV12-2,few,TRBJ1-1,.,TGTGCAAGTCGCCGGAGGAGGACTGAAGCTTTCTTT,CASRRRRTEAFF
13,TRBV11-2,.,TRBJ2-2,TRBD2,TGTGCCAGCAAGGTGGCGGGAGGCGGGGAGCTGTTTTTT,CASKVAGGGELFF
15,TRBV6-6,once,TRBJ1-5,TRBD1,TGTGCCAGCAGTTACGGACAGGGAAGCAATCAGCCCCAGCATTTT,CASSYGQGSNQPQHF
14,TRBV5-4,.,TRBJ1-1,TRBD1,TGTGCCAGCAGCTTGCAGGGGGGGAACACTGAAGCTTTCTTT,CASSLQGGNTEAFF
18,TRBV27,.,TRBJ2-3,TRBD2,TGTGCCAGCAGTCTCTCGGGACTAGCGGGAGGCCGCGGGGATACGCAGTATTTT,CASSLSGLAGGRGDTQYF
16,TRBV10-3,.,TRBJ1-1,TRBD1,TGTGCCATCAGTCCTCAGCGGATGCAGGGGGTGGCTGAAGCTTTCTTT,CAISPQRMQGVAEAFF
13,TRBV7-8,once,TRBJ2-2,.,TGTGCCAGCAGCTTACGGGGAATCGGGGAGCTGTTTTTT,CASSLRGIGELFF
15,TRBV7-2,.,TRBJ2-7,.,TGTGCCAGCAGTTCCCGAGGCACCGGAACCTACGAGCAGTACTTC,CASSSRGTGTYEQYF
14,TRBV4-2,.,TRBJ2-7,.,TGTGCCAGCAGCCAAGAGGGGGGGCCCTACGAGCAGTACTTC,CASSQEGGPYEQYF
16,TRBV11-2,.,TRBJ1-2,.,TGTGCCAGCAGCTTAGTACTGACAGGACTCAACTATGGCTACACCTTC,CASSLVLTGLNYGYTF